A selection of T cell receptor beta chains follows, all from one sample in a study of OX40 agonist ivuxolimab in advanced cancers. Only in-frame clones appear in the TCRdb table, and some are missing; sequencing was by immunoSEQ multiplex PCR. The sample yields 45,000 to 70,000 clones, around nine tenths seen once. Sequenced here: CD4+ or CD8+ T cells sorted from blood, sampled in a trial of the OX40 agonist ivuxolimab. The receptors originated from an adult with an advanced solid tumor such as melanoma, head and neck, liver or kidney cancer. CDR3s include the opening cysteine and the closing phenylalanine or tryptophan. The order of the fields is clone size, V gene, J gene, D gene, CDR3 DNA, CDR3 protein. D genes are given only for firm matches. Clone size is stated in some rows and not others, as once, few, many or a class when expanded.

.	TRBV19	TRBJ2-1	.	TGTGCCAGGATGTACAATGAGCAGTTCTTC	CARMYNEQFF
.	TRBV4-2	TRBJ1-1	.	TGTGCCAGCAGCCTTAACGGGAACACTGAAGCTTTCTTT	CASSLNGNTEAFF
once	TRBV2	TRBJ1-2	.	TGTGCCAGCAGGATCTATGGCTATGGCTACACCTTC	CASRIYGYGYTF
.	TRBV6-6	TRBJ2-7	TRBD1	TGTGCCAGCAGTTACGGGACAGGGGTCAGGGAGCAGTACTTC	CASSYGTGVREQYF
.	TRBV7-3	TRBJ1-1	.	TGTGCCAGCAGCTTAAGCGGTTCGGATGAAGCTTTCTTT	CASSLSGSDEAFF
.	TRBV29-1	TRBJ2-4	TRBD1	TGCAGCGTCGTCAACAGGGGTGCCATTCAGTACTTC	CSVVNRGAIQYF
.	TRBV29-1	TRBJ2-7	.	TGCAGCGTCGGGGGCCAAAATTACGAGCAGTACTTC	CSVGGQNYEQYF
.	TRBV28	TRBJ1-5	.	TGTGCCAGCAGTTTCACCCCTCAAAGGACAGTGAGCAATCAGCCCCAGCATTTT	CASSFTPQRTVSNQPQHF
.	TRBV27	TRBJ1-1	.	TGTGCCAGCAGTTTAAGAAGATACACTGAAGCTTTCTTT	CASSLRRYTEAFF
.	TRBV7-3	TRBJ2-1	TRBD2	TGTGCCAGCAGTAGGACTAGCGGAAGCTCCTACAATGAGCAGTTCTTC	CASSRTSGSSYNEQFF
.	TRBV13	TRBJ2-7	.	TGTGCCAGCAGCTTAGGGGGCAGCTACGAGCAGTACTTC	CASSLGGSYEQYF
.	TRBV28	TRBJ1-5	.	TGTGCCAGCCAATCGTATAGCAATCAGCCCCAGCATTTT	CASQSYSNQPQHF
few	TRBV6-6	TRBJ2-7	TRBD2	TGTGCCAGCAGTCCCGGCGTAGCGGGAGAGGAGCAGTACTTC	CASSPGVAGEEQYF
.	TRBV4-1	TRBJ1-2	.	TGCGCCAGCAGCCAAGGCCCGAGGGAGGGTGGCTACACCTTC	CASSQGPREGGYTF
.	TRBV28	TRBJ2-3	TRBD2	TGTGCCAGCAGTTCCCCCTCGGGGGCGGGAGGAAGAGATACGCAGTATTTT	CASSSPSGAGGRDTQYF
.	TRBV7-8	TRBJ1-2	TRBD1	TGTGCCAGCAGCTTAGGGTCTGGACAGGGATATGGCTACACCTTC	CASSLGSGQGYGYTF
once	TRBV9	TRBJ2-3	TRBD2	TGTGCCAGCAGCGCAGGGACTAGCGGCGATACGCAGTATTTT	CASSAGTSGDTQYF
.	TRBV28	TRBJ1-1	.	TGTGCCAGCAGTTCACGAGGGGCGACCGTTGCTTTCTTT	CASSSRGATVAFF
.	TRBV28	TRBJ2-3	TRBD1	TGTGCCAGCAGTTTAGGGGACAGGGGGCGGGCAAATACGCAGTATTTT	CASSLGDRGRANTQYF
.	TRBV19	TRBJ1-6	.	TGTGCCTCCCGAGGGGTAGGACCCTATAATTCACCCCTCCACTTT	CASRGVGPYNSPLHF
.	TRBV28	TRBJ1-6	.	TGTGCCAGCAGTTCTCTCCAGGGCTTGGTTTCACCCCTCCACTTT	CASSSLQGLVSPLHF
.	TRBV4-2	TRBJ1-3	TRBD1	TGTGCCAGCAGCCTCCGGCCACACAGTCGAGGGGGCTATTCCTCTGGAAACACCATATATTTT	CASSLRPHSRGGYSSGNTIYF
.	TRBV5-6	TRBJ2-5	TRBD2	TGTGCCAGCAGCTTATACCTAGCGGGCGGAAAAGAGACCCAGTACTTC	CASSLYLAGGKETQYF
.	TRBV11-3	TRBJ2-7	TRBD1	TGTGCCAGCAGCTTAGATTCGGACAGGGTTATAGGGGACTTC	CASSLDSDRVIGDF
.	TRBV6-1	TRBJ1-6	TRBD1	TGTGCCAGCAATCTTGAACAGGGGTTGGGTTCACCCCTCCACTTT	CASNLEQGLGSPLHF
.	TRBV5-1	TRBJ2-1	.	TGCGCCAGCAGCTTGGCGCCGACAGGAGTACACAATGAGCAGTTCTTC	CASSLAPTGVHNEQFF
.	TRBV6-1	TRBJ2-7	.	TGTGCCAGCAGGACAGGAGGGAGCTCCTACGAGCAGTACTTC	CASRTGGSSYEQYF
.	TRBV6-4	TRBJ2-2	.	TGTGCCAGCAGCGCTCAGCCCGAGAGGACCGGGGAGCTGTTTTTT	CASSAQPERTGELFF
once	TRBV5-4	TRBJ1-1	TRBD1	TGTGCCAGCAGCTCACGACAGGGTGATTGGAAAGCTTTCTTT	CASSSRQGDWKAFF
.	TRBV6-6	TRBJ2-7	.	TGTGCCAGCAGCCCCCTCGGGCTCTACGAGCAGTACTTC	CASSPLGLYEQYF
.	TRBV18	TRBJ2-4	TRBD1	TGTGCCAGCTCAACCAGACAGGGATCGGTGGGACACTTC	CASSTRQGSVGHF
.	TRBV18	TRBJ1-4	.	TGTGCCAGCTCACCACTGTCAGGGGTGGATGAAAAACTGTTTTTT	CASSPLSGVDEKLFF
.	TRBV2	TRBJ2-3	TRBD2	TGTGCCAGCAGTCCCGGACTAGCCGGCTATACGCAGTATTTT	CASSPGLAGYTQYF
.	TRBV10-3	TRBJ2-2	.	TGTGCCATCAGTGCGGTTTCAGGGGTTGGGGAGCTGTTTTTT	CAISAVSGVGELFF
once	TRBV7-8	TRBJ2-5	.	TGTGCCAGCAGACCTTCAGTCGGGTTGCCCAAAGAGACCCAGTACTTC	CASRPSVGLPKETQYF
.	TRBV6-1	TRBJ1-1	.	TGTGCCAGCACGGGACGGGCCACTGAAGCTTTCTTT	CASTGRATEAFF
.	TRBV28	TRBJ1-2	.	TGTGCCAGCAGTTTATTAAGTGGCTACACCTTC	CASSLLSGYTF